This T cell receptor (beta chain) was identified during a study of shared clonotypes between healthy human individuals. Profiled with immunoSEQ multiplex PCR; TCRdb holds only in-frame clones, not every one. Here the sample spans about 2 million clones, less than 95% being singletons. Cells designated naive CD8 were CD45RO-negative and were positively selected for CCR7, with terminally differentiated effector memory CD45RA+ cells excluded. Findings of the study overall: The represented genetic and exposure-history diversity was limited by the small number of donors. Sampling covered blood only; tissue repertoires likely differ. Compared with memory subsets, naive subsets generally had larger estimated richness.

Trimming stripped 6 bases from V and 5 bases from J, with 16 bases between. Germline V gene sequence: CDR1 MNHEY, CDR2 SMNVEV (reference sequence). This CDR3 contains 14 residues. Turning to this clone: No antigen is known for it.

The receptor's source is a man aged 18 to 35 in good health. The source material was naive CD8+ T cells sorted from blood. J is TRBJ1-1 and V is TRBV27; no clear D gene. CDR3 bases: TGTGCCAGCAGCTTAGATGGGGATAGGACTGAAGCTTTCTTT. This encodes CASSLDGDRTEAFF.